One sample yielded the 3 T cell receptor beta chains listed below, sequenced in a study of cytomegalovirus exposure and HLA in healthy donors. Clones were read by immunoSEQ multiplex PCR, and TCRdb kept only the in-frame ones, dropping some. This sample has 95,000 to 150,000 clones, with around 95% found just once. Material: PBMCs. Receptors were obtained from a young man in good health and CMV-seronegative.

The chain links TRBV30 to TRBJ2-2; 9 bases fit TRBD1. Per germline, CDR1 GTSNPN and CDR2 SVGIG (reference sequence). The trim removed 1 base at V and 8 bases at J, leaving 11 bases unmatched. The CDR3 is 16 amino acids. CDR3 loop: CAWSGRTGGYSGELFF. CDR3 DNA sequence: TGTGCCTGGAGTGGGAGAACAGGGGGCTATTCGGGGGAGCTGTTTTTT.

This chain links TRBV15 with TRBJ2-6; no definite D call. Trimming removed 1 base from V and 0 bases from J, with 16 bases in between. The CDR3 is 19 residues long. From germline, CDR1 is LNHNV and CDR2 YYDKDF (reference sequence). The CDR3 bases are TGTGCCACCAGCAGAGTTGTGAGGTTTCCCGACTCTGGGGCCAACGTCCTGACTTTC. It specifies CATSRVVRFPDSGANVLTF. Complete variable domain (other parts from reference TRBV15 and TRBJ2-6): DAMVIQNPRYQVTQFGKPVTLSCSQTLNHNVMYWYQQKSSQAPKLLFHYYDKDFNNEADTPDNFQSRRPNTSFCFLDIRSPGLGDTAMYLCATSRVVRFPDSGANVLTFGAGSRLTVL.

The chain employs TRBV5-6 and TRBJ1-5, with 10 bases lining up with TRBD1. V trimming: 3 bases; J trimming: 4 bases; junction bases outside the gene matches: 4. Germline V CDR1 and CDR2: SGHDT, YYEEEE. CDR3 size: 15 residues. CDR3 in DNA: TGTGCCAGCAGCTGGGGGACAGGGGCAAATCAGCCCCAGCATTTT. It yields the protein CASSWGTGANQPQHF.